The next 13 T cell receptor beta chains were all read from a single sample in a study of blood T cells in healthy people across ages. Primed by a sample-barcoded 5' primer and a J-beta primer mix, a second PCR proceeded for about 6 to 12 cycles. MiXCR, run by TCRdb on the 5' RACE reads, gives a single entry per CDR3 protein. This repertoire shows fewer than 600,000 distinct CDR3 sequences, 27% found once; its top ten account for about 3.3%. The same data also went into a second study, on T cells of mothers and their children.

The sample consisted of blood. Source of these receptors: a boy aged 2 to 9 in good health.

The J gene is TRBJ1-5, the V gene TRBV29-1; a possible D gene is TRBD1 (6 bases). This CDR3 comprises 13 residues. Germline CDR1 SQVTM, CDR2 ANQGSEA. CDR3 protein: CSEGGGSNQPQHF. The CDR3 DNA follows: TGCAGTGAAGGGGGAGGCAGCAATCAGCCCCAGCATTTT.

This clonotype was recorded a few times. CDR3 in DNA: TGTGCCAGCAGCTTAGACCTCGCGGGGCCGTACAATGAGCAGTTCTTC. As protein: CASSLDLAGPYNEQFF. The chain links TRBV11-2 to TRBJ2-1; tentatively, D is TRBD2 (6 bases). The V end lost 0 bases, the J end lost 4 bases, and 13 bases lay between the germline ends. This CDR3 spans 16 amino acids. Germline V gene data show CDR1 as SGHAT and CDR2 as FQNNGV.

V and J are TRBV4-3 and TRBJ2-7; D unresolved. Looked up from germline, CDR1 is LGHNA and CDR2 is YSLEER. This CDR3 is built from 13 residues. Trimming took off 0 bases at V and 7 bases at J, with 10 bases between the two ends. CDR3 sequence (DNA): TGCGCCAGCAGCCAAGAGATTAGAAGGGAGCAGTACTTC. The encoded protein is CASSQEIRREQYF.

The rearrangement uses TRBV12-3 or TRBV12-4 and TRBJ1-1; D is ambiguous. The CDR3 contains 12 residues. V shed 5 bases and J shed 8 bases, with 12 bases lying between them. Here the CDR3 DNA reads TGTGCCAGCAGTCTGGACGGGTCCGAAGCTTTCTTT. The encoded protein is CASSLDGSEAFF.

The chain is built from TRBV2 and TRBJ2-4, with D perhaps TRBD1 (5 bases). CDR1 is SNHLY and CDR2 is FYNNEI in the germline V gene. The CDR3 contains 14 residues. Trimming left V 3 bases short and J 5 bases short, with 11 bases between. Written as DNA, the CDR3 is TGTGCCAGCAGTGACCCTCTACAGGAAAACATTCAGTACTTC. This codes for CASSDPLQENIQYF. Drawing the rest from reference TRBV2 and TRBJ2-4, the complete variable domain is EPEVTQTPSHQVTQMGQEVILRCVPISNHLYFYWYRQILGQKVEFLVSFYNNEISEKSEIFDDQFSVERPDGSNFTLKIRSTKLEDSAMYFCASSDPLQENIQYFGAGTRLSVL.

This clonotype showed up just a few times. This rearrangement joins TRBV6-1 to TRBJ2-2, with 7 bases fitting TRBD2. Germline V gene sequence: CDR1 MNHNS, CDR2 SASEGT. The CDR3 has 16 amino acids. V dropped 7 bases and J dropped 6; count of bases not matched to a gene: 14. CDR3 loop: CASTGGGLSNPGELFF. Here the CDR3 DNA reads TGTGCCAGCACTGGGGGAGGGCTCAGTAACCCCGGGGAGCTGTTTTTT.

This clonotype was found a few times. The chain employs TRBV18 and TRBJ2-7; 8 bases align to TRBD2. Germline V gives CDR1 KGHSH, CDR2 LQKENI. The CDR3 has 16 residues. With V trimmed by 2 bases and J by 0 bases, 6 bases remained unmatched. The CDR3 nucleotides read TGTGCCAGCTCACCATATGCGGGGGGTAGCTCCTACGAGCAGTACTTC. Translation gives CASSPYAGGSSYEQYF.

As to this clonotype: At one end the junction does not follow the germline gene, possibly because of a read error. The V gene is TRBV7-6, the J gene TRBJ2-5, with 7 bases fitting TRBD2. The J call is uncertain, as TRBJ2-1 better fits the DNA end. The CDR3 has 16 amino acids. Germline V CDR1 and CDR2: SGHVS, FNYEAQ. CDR3 bases: TGTGCCAGCAGTTTAGCGGGCGGGGTTCCCCCGGATGAGCAGTTCTTC. Its protein is CASSLAGGVPPDEQFF.

V gene TRBV7-9 combines with J gene TRBJ1-6; 7 bases are shared with TRBD1. Looked up from germline, CDR1 is SEHNR and CDR2 is FQNEAQ (reference sequence). This CDR3 region has 15 residues. Trimming at V came to 3 bases and at J to 3 bases, leaving 2 bases not matched to a gene. Here the CDR3 reads CASSFQGDYNSPLHF. The CDR3 DNA is TGTGCCAGCAGCTTCCAGGGGGACTATAATTCACCCCTCCACTTT.

This clonotype was picked up a small number of times. The rearrangement links TRBV2 to TRBJ1-2; TRBD1 might be the D (6 bases). V was pared by 6 bases and J by 2 bases, with 16 bases between. CDR1 and CDR2 (germline): SNHLY, FYNNEI. The CDR3 extends over 15 amino acids. CDR3 loop: CASRQKGGSNYGYTF. The DNA for the CDR3 is TGTGCCAGCAGACAGAAGGGGGGCTCCAACTATGGCTACACCTTC.

The rearrangement uses TRBV7-2 and TRBJ2-4; 10 bases are shared with TRBD2. The V and J ends lost 5 bases and 4 bases, in that order; junction bases with no gene match: 8. The CDR3 runs 16 residues. The germline V gene has CDR1 SGHTA and CDR2 FQGNSA. The CDR3 region is CASSPRSGLAKNIQYF. CDR3 DNA: TGTGCCAGCAGCCCCAGGTCGGGACTAGCGAAAAACATTCAGTACTTC.

This rearrangement joins TRBV3-1 to TRBJ1-2; 7 nucleotides align to TRBD1. Germline loops: CDR1 LGHDT, CDR2 YNNKEL (reference sequence). Trimming removed 1 base from V and 1 base from J; junction bases left unmatched: 12. The CDR3 consists of 18 residues. CDR3 coding DNA: TGTGCCAGCAGCCAAGCCCAAGGGGGCAGTTACGGTAACTATGGCTACACCTTC. Translation gives CASSQAQGGSYGNYGYTF.

This clonotype was detected a few times. V is TRBV21-1 and J is TRBJ2-5; TRBD1, the table's D call, lacks a check against the DNA. TRBV21-1 is listed as a pseudogene. The CDR3 has 18 residues. CDR3 loop: CASSNPPARTGGRETQYF. CDR3 nucleotide sequence: TGTGCCAGCAGCAATCCGCCCGCCCGGACAGGGGGAAGAGAGACCCAGTACTTC.